The rows below give T cell receptor beta chains drawn from one sample of a study of OX40 agonist ivuxolimab in advanced cancers. Assay used: immunoSEQ multiplex PCR; TCRdb lists only in-frame clones, some missing. The data hold roughly 60,000 clones, with roughly four fifths observed a single time. Sequencing was performed on CD4+ or CD8+ T cells sorted from blood, taken in a trial of the OX40 agonist ivuxolimab. Receptor source: an adult with an advanced solid tumor such as melanoma, head and neck, liver or kidney cancer. CDR3s include the opening cysteine and the closing phenylalanine or tryptophan. Fields, in order: J gene, V gene, CDR3 protein.

TRBJ2-7,TRBV15,CAPTGPGEQYF
TRBJ2-1,TRBV6-5,CASSSGISYNEQFF
TRBJ1-4,TRBV6-1,CASSAIGDSNEKLFF
TRBJ2-2,TRBV5-8,CASSLSGAGELFF
TRBJ2-7,TRBV5-1,CASSLAGQIYEQYF
TRBJ2-1,TRBV19,CASSNLTTVEQFF
TRBJ2-5,TRBV9,CASSTTGTQKETQYF
TRBJ2-7,TRBV28,CASSAGTPFGQYF
TRBJ1-6,TRBV14,CASSQGQGGNSPLHF
TRBJ2-6,TRBV11-1,CASSPSGLAGGLGANVLTF
TRBJ2-3,TRBV6-1,CASSEALGFPGGPKDTQYF
TRBJ1-6,TRBV28,CASSLPRTGMWSSPLHF
TRBJ1-6,TRBV10-2,CASSEGSRLNSPLHF
TRBJ2-1,TRBV15,CATSQGASGRGNEQFF
TRBJ1-1,TRBV25-1,CASSATTGNTEAFF
TRBJ2-1,TRBV9,CASSVGPHNEQFF
TRBJ1-6,TRBV5-1,CASSLASGISPLHF
TRBJ2-1,TRBV5-4,CASSPGLAGAGDDEQFF
TRBJ2-7,TRBV29-1,CSASGAGEQYF
TRBJ1-2,TRBV6-5,CASSYFSTGVGDGYTF
TRBJ1-1,TRBV30,CAWQGPVGRTAFF
-,TRBV6-1,CASRNRGTYEQYF
TRBJ2-7,TRBV5-4,CASSPRGQATYEQYF
TRBJ2-7,TRBV28,CASGKGQTPYEQYF
TRBJ1-2,TRBV28,CASRWTGTSGYTF
TRBJ1-2,TRBV19,CASSTHWDGYTF
TRBJ1-2,TRBV27,CASSLTGTGGPYGYTF
TRBJ1-1,TRBV6-5,CASNGPNTEAFF
TRBJ2-1,TRBV5-6,CASSLKGYGNEQFF
TRBJ2-6,TRBV6-1,CASSGGQGPFSGANVLTF
TRBJ2-3,TRBV30,CAWSPLTSVDLGDTQYF
TRBJ2-7,TRBV14,CASSMRQGRYEQYF
TRBJ2-6,TRBV5-1,CASSLGEGSGANVLTF
TRBJ2-7,TRBV20-1,CSVRSLEQYF
TRBJ2-5,TRBV23-1,CAKGQKETQYF
TRBJ2-3,TRBV28,CASSLPGTTQYF
TRBJ2-1,TRBV6-4,CASSAAADPGNEQFF
TRBJ2-7,TRBV28,CASSLFITGLAGTSYEQYF
TRBJ2-3,TRBV28,CASSLSSWWLEADTQYF
TRBJ2-3,TRBV10-3,CASSVVTDTQYF
TRBJ1-5,TRBV28,CASSLGRGRQPQHF
TRBJ1-1,TRBV6-6,CASSYSILGAGAEAFF
TRBJ2-7,TRBV9,CASSVGGKDHEQYF
TRBJ2-7,TRBV6-5,CASSDRDQSQYF
TRBJ2-6,TRBV5-4,CASSLPGREGANVLTF
TRBJ1-4,TRBV7-6,CASSLGLAGGNEKLFF
TRBJ2-7,TRBV19,CASSDRGSYEQYF
TRBJ2-5,TRBV2,CASSEWGTKQETQYF
TRBJ1-4,TRBV29-1,CSVTGGETEKLFF
TRBJ2-2,TRBV9,CASSVGGTSPGELFF
TRBJ2-5,TRBV5-5,CASSIRPGTGFETQYF
TRBJ2-7,TRBV6-1,CASNPAGGPYEQYF
TRBJ2-5,TRBV5-6,CASSLVRAAKGTQYF
TRBJ2-3,TRBV4-1,CASSQGVAGGPSDTQYF
TRBJ2-7,TRBV11-2,CASSLNPGPYEQYF
TRBJ2-7,TRBV19,CASSKYVAPPSYEQYF
TRBJ1-2,TRBV19,CASSSIAAYGYTF
TRBJ2-3,TRBV15,CATSVSRTSGRTDTQYF
TRBJ2-5,TRBV19,CASRDLQETQYF